One sample yielded the 21 T cell receptor beta chains listed below, sequenced in a study of blood T cell repertoires in COVID-19. Clones were read by immunoSEQ multiplex PCR, and TCRdb kept only the in-frame ones, dropping some. The sample lists about 200,000 clones; approximately 81% were seen once. Sequencing was performed on peripheral blood. These receptor sequences come from a woman older than 75 with acute or convalescent COVID-19.

This clone showed up just a few times. This rearrangement joins TRBV6-5 to TRBJ1-6, with D unclear. V gave up 6 bases and J gave up 0 bases, with 9 bases separating them. There are 15 residues in the CDR3. Germline-derived CDR1 and CDR2 are MNHEY and SVGAGI. The CDR3 bases are TGTGCCAGCAGCGACGGGAGCTCCTATAATTCACCCCTCCACTTT. Translation: CASSDGSSYNSPLHF.

The chain employs TRBV5-1 and TRBJ2-1; 14 bases map to TRBD2. The J segment lost 2 bases and the V segment lost 4 bases, leaving 14 bases of the junction unmatched. The CDR3 length is 20 residues. Germline CDR1 reads SGHRS; CDR2 reads YFSETQ. CDR3 region: CASSPRGGVTSGRAYNEQFF. The CDR3 DNA follows: TGCGCCAGCAGCCCGCGGGGCGGGGTGACTAGCGGGAGGGCCTACAATGAGCAGTTCTTC.

This rearrangement joins TRBV19 to TRBJ2-1; 10 bases fit TRBD1. CDR3 length: 13 amino acids. Germline V CDR1 and CDR2: LNHDA, SQIVND (reference sequence). After removal of 9 bases from V and 8 bases from J, the junction contained 7 bases not matched to a gene. Here the CDR3 DNA reads TGTGCCAGCCAGGGACAGGGGAGGCATGAGCAGTTCTTC. This codes for CASQGQGRHEQFF.

J is TRBJ2-3 and V is TRBV2, with D unresolved. Looked up from germline, CDR1 is SNHLY and CDR2 is FYNNEI. Trimming took off 7 bases at V and 2 bases at J, with 13 bases between the two ends. The CDR3 loop spans 14 amino acids. The CDR3 loop is CASNFRLITDTQYF. Written as DNA, the CDR3 is TGTGCCAGCAATTTCCGACTGATCACAGATACGCAGTATTTT.

This chain uses TRBV21-1 with TRBJ2-3; the table's D call TRBD2 went unverified against the DNA. TRBV21-1 is designated a pseudogene. CDR3 length equals 15 residues. The CDR3: CASSFTSGRRDTQYF. The CDR3 nucleotides are TGTGCCAGCAGCTTCACTAGCGGGAGGAGGGATACGCAGTATTTT.

The V and J genes are TRBV29-1 and TRBJ1-1; D is uncertain. Per the germline V gene, CDR1 is SQVTM and CDR2 is ANQGSEA. V lost 5 bases to trimming and J lost 12 bases, with 16 bases between them. This CDR3 is built from 11 residues. Here the CDR3 reads CSVKDVPGTFF. The CDR3 region has the DNA TGCAGCGTTAAGGATGTCCCGGGGACTTTCTTT.

V is TRBV11-2 and J is TRBJ2-2; 7 positions agree with TRBD2. The V gene's germline CDR1 is SGHAT and CDR2 FQNNGV. After removal of 4 bases from V and 2 bases from J, the junction contained 7 bases not matched to a gene. The CDR3 totals 16 residues. The chain's CDR3 is CASSSDLAVNTGELFF. The CDR3 coding sequence is TGTGCCAGCAGCTCCGACCTAGCGGTAAACACCGGGGAGCTGTTTTTT.

The chain has TRBV21-1 and TRBJ1-1; the table's TRBD1 call for D was not verified on the DNA. TRBV21-1 constitutes a pseudogene. This CDR3 spans 14 amino acids. The CDR3 DNA reads as TGTGCCAGCAGCAAAGTCGGCAGGGCTACTGAAGCTTTCTTT. This sequence encodes CASSKVGRATEAFF.

The rearrangement links TRBV2 to TRBJ2-7; a weak D match, TRBD2 (6 bases). The germline gives CDR1 SNHLY, CDR2 FYNNEI. Trimming took 8 bases from V and 5 from J, leaving 16 bases between them. This CDR3 contains 13 residues. CDR3 region: CASSPGVMDEQYF. CDR3 in DNA: TGTGCCAGCTCACCGGGGGTGATGGACGAGCAGTACTTC.

V is TRBV7-8 and J is TRBJ1-4; no clear D. V was pared by 0 bases and J by 8 bases, with 16 bases between. This CDR3 contains 16 residues. Germline V gene lookup returns CDR1 SGHVS and CDR2 FQNEAQ. CDR3: CASSLAQSRLKEKLFF. The CDR3 coding sequence is TGTGCCAGCAGCTTAGCGCAATCGAGACTAAAAGAAAAACTGTTTTTT. Full variable domain (rest looked up from reference TRBV7-8 and TRBJ1-4): GAGVSQSPRYKVAKRGQDVALRCDPISGHVSLFWYQQALGQGPEFLTYFQNEAQLDKSGLPSDRFFAERPEGSVSTLKIQRTQQEDSAVYLCASSLAQSRLKEKLFFGSGTQLSVL.

In DNA form, the CDR3 reads TGTGCCAGCAGCCATCTCCCCGAGAGGGGGCTCTCGCTGGGGACTGAAGCTTTCTTT. Its protein product is CASSHLPERGLSLGTEAFF. The chain couples TRBV3-1 (or the pseudogene TRBV3-2) to TRBJ1-1; TRBD1 aligns across 7 bases. CDR3 length equals 19 residues. Germline CDR1 is LGHDT and CDR2 is YNNKEL (reference sequence). V lost 3 bases and J lost 5; bases outside the gene matches: 21.

The V and J genes are TRBV4-3 and TRBJ2-1, with 11 bases aligning to TRBD2. This CDR3 region has 17 residues. Germline trimming cut 0 bases from V and 4 bases from J; bases unmatched to any gene: 5. From germline, CDR1 is LGHNA and CDR2 YSLEER. For the CDR3, the DNA is TGCGCCAGCAGCCAAGATTTGGGGACTAGCGGATACAATGAGCAGTTCTTC. It codes for CASSQDLGTSGYNEQFF.

This chain links TRBV11-2 with TRBJ2-1; 8 bases match TRBD2. V shed 1 base, J shed 0 bases, and the junction held 5 bases outside the gene matches. Germline CDR1 and CDR2: SGHAT and FQNNGV. There are 17 residues in the CDR3. CDR3 coding DNA: TGTGCCAGCAGCTTAGTGGGCGGGGGGAGCTCCTACAATGAGCAGTTCTTC. This gives the protein CASSLVGGGSSYNEQFF.

V is TRBV6-1 and J is TRBJ2-7; D uncertain. Looked up from germline, CDR1 is MNHNS and CDR2 is SASEGT. The CDR3 contains 15 residues. The ends were cut back, 1 base at V and 5 bases at J, with 15 bases in the middle. The CDR3 coding sequence is TGTGCCAGCAGTGAAGGGTCACAGCCTTGGGACGAGCAGTACTTC. This gives the protein CASSEGSQPWDEQYF.

The chain has TRBV2 and TRBJ2-1; no definite D call. The V gene lost 4 bases and the J gene lost 8 bases, with 6 bases spanning the gap. Germline V lookup: CDR1 SNHLY, CDR2 FYNNEI. The CDR3 sequence is 11 residues long. CDR3 amino acids: CASSAYDEQFF. The DNA for the CDR3 is TGTGCCAGCAGTGCGTATGATGAGCAGTTCTTC.

This clone was observed a few times. The chain recombines TRBV7-9 with TRBJ1-4; D might be TRBD1 (5 bases). Germline-derived CDR1 and CDR2 are SEHNR and FQNEAQ (reference sequence). Between the trimmed V and J ends, which lost 4 bases and 10 bases, there was a span of 19 bases. This CDR3 contains 15 residues. CDR3 in amino acids: CASSSYSADQGKLFF. Written as DNA, the CDR3 is TGTGCCAGCAGCTCATACAGCGCGGACCAGGGAAAACTGTTTTTT. The variable domain in full, with the rest retrieved from reference TRBV7-9 and TRBJ1-4, is DTGVSQNPRHKITKRGQNVTFRCDPISEHNRLYWYRQTLGQGPEFLTYFQNEAQLEKSRLLSDRFSAERPKGSFSTLEIQRTEQGDSAMYLCASSSYSADQGKLFFGSGTQLSVL.

This clone came up once. This CDR3 is CASLPGLAGRDEQFF. CDR3 nucleotides: TGTGCCAGTCTACCGGGACTAGCGGGCCGGGATGAGCAGTTCTTC. V usage is TRBV2 and J usage is TRBJ2-1; TRBD2 matches 12 bases. Germline values: CDR1 SNHLY, CDR2 FYNNEI. Trimming took 9 bases from V and 8 from J; bases not matched to a gene: 11. This CDR3 spans 15 amino acids.

The sample holds one count of this clone. The V and J genes are TRBV7-3 and TRBJ2-7; 12 bases align to TRBD2. The CDR3 has 19 residues. CDR1 is SGHTA and CDR2 is FQGTGA in the germline V gene. V was clipped by 6 bases and J by 6 bases; unmatched bases: 21. As DNA, the CDR3 is TGTGCCAGCAGTCCAGGACTGCTAGCGGGAGGGACTACCTCCGGCGAGCAGTACTTC. Amino acid sequence: CASSPGLLAGGTTSGEQYF.

The rearrangement links TRBV3-1 (or the pseudogene TRBV3-2) to TRBJ2-2; D is unclear. This CDR3 has 14 amino acids. Germline CDR1 reads LGHDT; CDR2 reads YNNKEL (reference sequence). Trimming stripped 0 bases from V and 8 bases from J, with 10 bases between. The CDR3 is CASSQDTPTGELFF. CDR3 nucleotides: TGTGCCAGCAGCCAAGATACCCCCACTGGGGAGCTGTTTTTT.

V is TRBV6-5 and J is TRBJ1-2; D not certain. Germline CDR1 and CDR2: MNHEY and SVGAGI. Trimming removed 7 bases from V and 4 bases from J, with 16 bases in between. The CDR3 loop spans 14 amino acids. This chain's CDR3 is CASTPTGFGYGYTF. CDR3 DNA sequence: TGTGCCAGCACTCCCACGGGATTCGGCTATGGCTACACCTTC.

This chain connects TRBV28 to TRBJ1-4; D might be TRBD1 (5 bases). The V end was cut by 7 bases, the J end by 3 bases, with 9 bases between. The germline V gene encodes CDR1 MDHEN and CDR2 SYDVKM. This CDR3 contains 13 residues. CDR3 sequence: CASNQGSNEKLFF. In nucleotides, the CDR3 is TGTGCCAGCAACCAGGGCTCTAATGAAAAACTGTTTTTT.